This entry is about one TCR beta chain. The antigen remains undetermined. Looked up from germline, CDR1 is LNHDA and CDR2 is SQIVND (reference sequence). CDR3 size: 12 residues. Between the trimmed V and J ends, which lost 4 bases and 4 bases, there was a span of 6 bases. This sample is drawn from a study of CD8 T cells in ankylosing spondylitis. TCRdb fed the 5' RACE reads into MiXCR, producing one record per CDR3 protein. This sample yields some 400,000 distinct CDR3 sequences, of which around 20% are seen a single time; less than 20% belongs to the top ten. Study-wide findings and caveats: Among TCR beta sequences, a motif of eight or nine highly homologous variants appeared characteristic of ankylosing spondylitis blood.

The sequencing input was blood, either unsorted or a sorted T cell fraction (not recorded which). The source is a male donor with ankylosing spondylitis. The V gene is TRBV19, the J gene TRBJ2-3, with a tentative D call TRBD2 (6 bases). The CDR3 coding sequence is TGTGCCAGTAGTAGCGGGGCAGATACGCAGTATTTT. This gives the protein CASSSGADTQYF.